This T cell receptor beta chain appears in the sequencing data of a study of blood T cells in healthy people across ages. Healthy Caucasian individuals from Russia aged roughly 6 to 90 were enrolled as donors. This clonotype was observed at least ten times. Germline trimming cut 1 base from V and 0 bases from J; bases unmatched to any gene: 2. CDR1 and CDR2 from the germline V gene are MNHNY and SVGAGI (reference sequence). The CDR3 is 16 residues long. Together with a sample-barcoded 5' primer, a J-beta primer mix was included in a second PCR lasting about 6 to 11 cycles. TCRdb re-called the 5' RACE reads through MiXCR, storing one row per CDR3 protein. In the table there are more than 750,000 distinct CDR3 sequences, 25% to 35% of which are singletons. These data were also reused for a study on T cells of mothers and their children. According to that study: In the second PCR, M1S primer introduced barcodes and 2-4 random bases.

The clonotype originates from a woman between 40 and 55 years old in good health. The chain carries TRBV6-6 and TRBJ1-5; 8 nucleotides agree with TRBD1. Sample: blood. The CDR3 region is CASSYYGQGSNQPQHF. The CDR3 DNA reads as TGTGCCAGCAGTTACTACGGACAGGGTAGCAATCAGCCCCAGCATTTT.